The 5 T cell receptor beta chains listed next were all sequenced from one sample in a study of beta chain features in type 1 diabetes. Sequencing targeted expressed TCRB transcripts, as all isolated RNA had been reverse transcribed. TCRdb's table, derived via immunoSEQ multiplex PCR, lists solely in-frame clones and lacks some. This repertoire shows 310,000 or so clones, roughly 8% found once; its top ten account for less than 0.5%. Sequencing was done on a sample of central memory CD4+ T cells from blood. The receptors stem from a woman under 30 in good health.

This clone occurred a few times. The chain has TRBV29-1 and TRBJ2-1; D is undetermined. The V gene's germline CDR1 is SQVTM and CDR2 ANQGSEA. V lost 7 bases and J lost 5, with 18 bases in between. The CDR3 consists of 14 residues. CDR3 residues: CSATVASGNNEQFF. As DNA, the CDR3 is TGCAGCGCTACCGTCGCGTCGGGCAACAATGAGCAGTTCTTC.

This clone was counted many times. The CDR3, as DNA: TGCGCCAGCAGCCAAGATAGGGACTACGAGCAGTTCTTC. This encodes CASSQDRDYEQFF. The chain employs TRBV4-3 and TRBJ2-1; 7 bases fit TRBD2. Trimming at V came to 0 bases and at J to 10 bases, leaving 3 bases not matched to a gene. CDR1 is LGHNA and CDR2 is YSLEER in the germline V gene. The CDR3 is 13 residues long.

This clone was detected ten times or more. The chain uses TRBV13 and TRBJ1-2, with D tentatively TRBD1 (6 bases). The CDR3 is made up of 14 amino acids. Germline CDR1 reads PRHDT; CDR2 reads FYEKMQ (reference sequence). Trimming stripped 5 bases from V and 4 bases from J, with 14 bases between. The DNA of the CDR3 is TGTGCCAGCAGCCGCTCACAGGGACTCTATGGCTACACCTTC. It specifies CASSRSQGLYGYTF.

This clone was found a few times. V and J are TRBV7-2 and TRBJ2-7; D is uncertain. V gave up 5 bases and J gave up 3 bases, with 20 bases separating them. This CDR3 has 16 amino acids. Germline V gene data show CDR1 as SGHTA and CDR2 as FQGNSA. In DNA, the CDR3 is TGTGCCAGCAGCCAAGAGACCGGTAAGGCCTTCTACGAGCAGTACTTC. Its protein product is CASSQETGKAFYEQYF.

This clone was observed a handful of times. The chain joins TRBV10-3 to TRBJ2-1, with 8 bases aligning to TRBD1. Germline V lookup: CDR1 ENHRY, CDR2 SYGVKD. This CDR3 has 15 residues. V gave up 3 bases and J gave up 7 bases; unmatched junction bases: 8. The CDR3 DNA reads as TGTGCCATCAGTGACGGGACAGGTGCCCCGAATGAGCAGTTCTTC. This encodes CAISDGTGAPNEQFF.